The rows below give T cell receptor beta chains drawn from one sample of a study of technical replicates of blood from four donors. The data were produced by immunoSEQ multiplex PCR, yet TCRdb's version contains in-frame clones alone and is incomplete. The table has more than 11,000 clones, about four fifths seen once. The sample was PBMCs. Source of these receptors: a human donor in good health. CDR3s include the opening cysteine and the closing phenylalanine or tryptophan. D genes are given only for firm matches.

V gene	J gene	D gene	CDR3 protein	CDR3 DNA
TRBV10-3	TRBJ2-3	-	CAIAGTAGYTDTQYF	TGTGCCATCGCCGGGACAGCGGGCTACACAGATACGCAGTATTTT
TRBV5-8	TRBJ1-1	-	CASSLGGNTEAFF	TGTGCCAGCAGCTTGGGAGGGAACACTGAAGCTTTCTTT
TRBV13	TRBJ1-3	-	CASSPTPSSGNTIYF	TGTGCCAGCAGCCCCACGCCGAGCTCTGGAAACACCATATATTTT
TRBV19	TRBJ1-3	-	CASSTYSGNTIYF	TGTGCCAGTAGTACCTACTCTGGAAACACCATATATTTT
TRBV7-9	TRBJ2-7	-	CASSLVGAPLDEQYF	TGTGCCAGCAGCTTAGTGGGGGCCCCTTTGGACGAGCAGTACTTC
TRBV5-1	TRBJ2-5	-	CASSLSAGGQETQYF	TGCGCCAGCAGCTTGAGTGCCGGGGGCCAAGAGACCCAGTACTTC
TRBV9	TRBJ2-5	TRBD2	CASSEGGVFEETQYF	TGTGCCAGCAGCGAGGGAGGGGTCTTCGAAGAGACCCAGTACTTC
TRBV27	TRBJ1-2	-	CASSLQGTNYGYTF	TGTGCCAGCAGTTTACAGGGAACTAACTATGGCTACACCTTC
TRBV18	TRBJ2-1	TRBD2	CASSPTSGRVGSSYNEQFF	TGTGCCAGCTCACCGACTAGCGGGAGGGTTGGAAGCTCCTACAATGAGCAGTTCTTC
TRBV30	TRBJ2-1	-	CAWSSLQRQFF	TGTGCCTGGAGTTCCCTCCAGCGGCAGTTCTTC
TRBV27	TRBJ2-7	TRBD1	CASSLGQDYEQYF	TGTGCCAGCAGTTTGGGACAGGACTACGAGCAGTACTTC